This T cell receptor (beta chain) was obtained from a study of T cell responses to AZD1222 COVID-19 vaccine. Losses at the gene ends were 3 bases for V and 6 bases for J; bases not matched to a gene: 12. This CDR3 is 16 amino acids long. Germline V gene lookup returns CDR1 MDHEN and CDR2 SYDVKM. Data came from immunoSEQ multiplex PCR; TCRdb stores just in-frame clones and leaves some out. The table lists some 180,000 clones, roughly 94% of them singletons. Study results and caveats: Repertoires were sampled only after the peak T cell response. The span of vaccine-associated CD4 TCRs extended across spike, with dominance at 160-218 and 743-854.

Second doses were pooled across both intervals (about 4 or about 12 weeks). A note on this clone: Its antigen is unknown.

The receptor was derived from an adult who received the AZD1222 COVID-19 vaccine. This chain uses TRBV28 with TRBJ2-7; TRBD1 aligns across 9 bases. This material consisted of peripheral blood, taken 28 days after the second AZD1222 dose. CDR3 in amino acids: CASSLPGQGGGGEQYF. The CDR3, as DNA: TGTGCCAGCAGTTTGCCGGGACAGGGAGGCGGGGGCGAGCAGTACTTC.